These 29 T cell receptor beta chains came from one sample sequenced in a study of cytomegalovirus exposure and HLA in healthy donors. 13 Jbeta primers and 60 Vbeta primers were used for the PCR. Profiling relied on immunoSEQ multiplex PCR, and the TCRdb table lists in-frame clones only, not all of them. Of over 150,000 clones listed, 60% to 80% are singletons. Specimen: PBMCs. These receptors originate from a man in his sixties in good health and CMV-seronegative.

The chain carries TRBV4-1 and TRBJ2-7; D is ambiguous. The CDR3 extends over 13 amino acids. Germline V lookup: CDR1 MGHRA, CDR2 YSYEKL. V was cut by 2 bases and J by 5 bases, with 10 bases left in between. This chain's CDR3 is CASSQRVGDEQYF. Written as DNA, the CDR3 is TGCGCCAGCAGCCAACGGGTAGGAGACGAGCAGTACTTC.

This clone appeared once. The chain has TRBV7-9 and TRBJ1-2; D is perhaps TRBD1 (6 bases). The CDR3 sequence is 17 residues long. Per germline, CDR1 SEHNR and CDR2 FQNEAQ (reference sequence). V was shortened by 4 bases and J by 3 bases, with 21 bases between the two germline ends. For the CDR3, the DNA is TGTGCCAGCAGCTCCCCCATAACAGGGCCTCCGGACTATGGCTACACCTTC. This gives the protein CASSSPITGPPDYGYTF.

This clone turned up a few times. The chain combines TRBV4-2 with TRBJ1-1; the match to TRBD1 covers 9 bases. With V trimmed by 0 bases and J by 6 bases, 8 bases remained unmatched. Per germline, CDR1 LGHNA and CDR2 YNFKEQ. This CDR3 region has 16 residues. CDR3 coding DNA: TGTGCCAGCAGCCAAGAAACCGGGACAGGGAGTCCTGAAGCTTTCTTT. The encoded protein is CASSQETGTGSPEAFF.

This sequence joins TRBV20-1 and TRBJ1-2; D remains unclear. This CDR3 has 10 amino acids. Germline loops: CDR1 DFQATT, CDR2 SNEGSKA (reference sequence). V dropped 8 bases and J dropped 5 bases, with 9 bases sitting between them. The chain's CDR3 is CSQDLYGYTF. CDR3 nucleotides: TGCAGTCAAGACTTGTATGGCTACACCTTC.

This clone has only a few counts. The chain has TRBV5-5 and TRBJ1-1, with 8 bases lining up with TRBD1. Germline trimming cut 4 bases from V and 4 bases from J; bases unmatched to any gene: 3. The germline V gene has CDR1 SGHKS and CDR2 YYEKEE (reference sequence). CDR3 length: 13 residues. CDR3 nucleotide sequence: TGTGCCAGCAGCACCGGGACAGGCACTGAAGCTTTCTTT. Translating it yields CASSTGTGTEAFF.

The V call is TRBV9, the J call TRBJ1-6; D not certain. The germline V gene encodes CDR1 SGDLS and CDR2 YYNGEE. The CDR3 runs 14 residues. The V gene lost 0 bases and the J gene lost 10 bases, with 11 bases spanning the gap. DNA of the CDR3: TGTGCCAGCAGCGTAGCTGGGTCTAGGTCACCCCTCCACTTT. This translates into CASSVAGSRSPLHF.

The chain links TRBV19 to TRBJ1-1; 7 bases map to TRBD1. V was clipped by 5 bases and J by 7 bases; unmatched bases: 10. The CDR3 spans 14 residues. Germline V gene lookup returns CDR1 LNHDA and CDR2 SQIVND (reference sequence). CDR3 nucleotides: TGTGCCAGTAGTTTTCACACCGGGACAGATGAAGCTTTCTTT. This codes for CASSFHTGTDEAFF.

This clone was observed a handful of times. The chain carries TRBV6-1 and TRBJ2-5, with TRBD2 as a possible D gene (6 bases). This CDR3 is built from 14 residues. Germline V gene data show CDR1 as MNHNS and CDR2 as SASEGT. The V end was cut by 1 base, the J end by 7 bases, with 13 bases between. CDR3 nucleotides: TGTGCCAGCAGTGAAGTCCCGGGGGTGGGGACCCAGTACTTC. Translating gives CASSEVPGVGTQYF.

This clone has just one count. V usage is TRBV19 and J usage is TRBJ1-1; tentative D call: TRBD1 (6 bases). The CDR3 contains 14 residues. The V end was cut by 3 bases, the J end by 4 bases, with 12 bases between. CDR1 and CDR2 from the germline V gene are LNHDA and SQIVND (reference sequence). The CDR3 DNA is TGTGCCAGTAGTATTTCAGGGGTTGGCACTGAAGCTTTCTTT. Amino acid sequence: CASSISGVGTEAFF.

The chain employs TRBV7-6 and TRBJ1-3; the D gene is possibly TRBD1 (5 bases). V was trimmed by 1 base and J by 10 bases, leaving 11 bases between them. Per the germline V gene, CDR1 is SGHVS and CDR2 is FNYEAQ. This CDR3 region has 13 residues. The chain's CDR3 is CASSLVTDGTIYF. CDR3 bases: TGTGCCAGCAGCTTAGTGACAGATGGGACCATATATTTT.

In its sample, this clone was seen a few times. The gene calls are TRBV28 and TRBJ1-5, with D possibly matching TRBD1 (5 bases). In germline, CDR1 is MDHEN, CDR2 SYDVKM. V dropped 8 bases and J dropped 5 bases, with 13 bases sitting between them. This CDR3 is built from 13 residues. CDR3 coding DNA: TGTGCCAGCCTGGGGGGAACCGATCAGCCCCAGCATTTT. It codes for CASLGGTDQPQHF. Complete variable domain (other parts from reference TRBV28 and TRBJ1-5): DVKVTQSSRYLVKRTGEKVFLECVQDMDHENMFWYRQDPGLGLRLIYFSYDVKMKEKGDIPEGYSVSREKKERFSLILESASTNQTSMYLCASLGGTDQPQHFGDGTRLSIL.

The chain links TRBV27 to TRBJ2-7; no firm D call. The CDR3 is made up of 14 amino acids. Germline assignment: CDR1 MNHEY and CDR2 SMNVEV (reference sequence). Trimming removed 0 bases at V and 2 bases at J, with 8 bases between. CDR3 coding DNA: TGTGCCAGCAGTTTATCCCACTTGACCTACGAGCAGTACTTC. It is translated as CASSLSHLTYEQYF.

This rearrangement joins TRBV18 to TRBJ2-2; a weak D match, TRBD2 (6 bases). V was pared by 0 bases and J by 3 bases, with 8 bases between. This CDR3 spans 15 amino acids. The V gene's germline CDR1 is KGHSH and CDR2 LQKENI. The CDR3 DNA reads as TGTGCCAGCTCACCACCGGGACTGGACACCGGGGAGCTGTTTTTT. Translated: CASSPPGLDTGELFF.

Written as DNA, the CDR3 is TGTGCCAGCAGCTTAGCGGCGACTAGCGCTAGCACAGATACGCAGTATTTT. This codes for CASSLAATSASTDTQYF. V is TRBV7-9 and J is TRBJ2-3; 8 bases map to TRBD2. V lost 0 bases and J lost 0; bases outside the gene matches: 5. Germline V gene lookup returns CDR1 SEHNR and CDR2 FQNEAQ (reference sequence). This CDR3 spans 17 amino acids.

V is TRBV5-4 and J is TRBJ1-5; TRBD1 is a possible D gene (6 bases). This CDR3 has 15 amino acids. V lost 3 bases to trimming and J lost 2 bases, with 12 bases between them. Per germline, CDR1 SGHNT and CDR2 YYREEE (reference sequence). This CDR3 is CASSSGGRGNQPQHF. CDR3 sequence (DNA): TGTGCCAGCAGCTCTGGGGGCCGGGGCAATCAGCCCCAGCATTTT.

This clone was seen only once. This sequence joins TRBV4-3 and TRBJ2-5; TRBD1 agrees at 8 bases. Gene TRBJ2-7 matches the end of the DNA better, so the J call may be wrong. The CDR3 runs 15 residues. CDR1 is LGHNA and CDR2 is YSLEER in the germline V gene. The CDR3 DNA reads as TGCGCCAGCAGCCAAGATTGGCAGGGGGCATACGAGCAGTACTTC. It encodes CASSQDWQGAYEQYF.

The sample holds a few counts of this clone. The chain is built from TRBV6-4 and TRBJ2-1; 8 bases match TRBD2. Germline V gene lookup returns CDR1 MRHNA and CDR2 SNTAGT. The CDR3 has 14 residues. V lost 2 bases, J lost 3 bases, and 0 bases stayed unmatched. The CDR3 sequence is CASSDGTSYNEQFF. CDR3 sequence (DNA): TGTGCCAGCAGTGACGGGACTAGCTACAATGAGCAGTTCTTC.

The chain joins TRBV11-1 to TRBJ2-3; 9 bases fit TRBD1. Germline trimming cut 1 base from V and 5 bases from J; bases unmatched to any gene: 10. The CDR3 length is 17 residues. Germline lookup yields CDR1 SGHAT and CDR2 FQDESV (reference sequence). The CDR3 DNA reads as TGTGCCAGCAGCTTAGGAGCCGGGACAGGGCTAGAAGATACGCAGTATTTT. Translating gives CASSLGAGTGLEDTQYF.

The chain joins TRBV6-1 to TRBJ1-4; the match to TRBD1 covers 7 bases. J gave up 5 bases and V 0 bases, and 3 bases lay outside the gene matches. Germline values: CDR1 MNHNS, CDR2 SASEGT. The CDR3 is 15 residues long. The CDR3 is CASSEAGQTNEKLFF. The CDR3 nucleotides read TGTGCCAGCAGTGAAGCGGGACAGACAAATGAAAAACTGTTTTTT.

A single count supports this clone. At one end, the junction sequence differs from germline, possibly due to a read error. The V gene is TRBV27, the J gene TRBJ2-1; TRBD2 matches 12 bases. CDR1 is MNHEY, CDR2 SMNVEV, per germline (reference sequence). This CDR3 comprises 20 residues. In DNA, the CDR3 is TGTGCCAGCAATTTATATCCACAGTCTCTAGCGGGAGGGAACAGGAATGAGCAGTTCTTC. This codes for CASNLYPQSLAGGNRNEQFF.

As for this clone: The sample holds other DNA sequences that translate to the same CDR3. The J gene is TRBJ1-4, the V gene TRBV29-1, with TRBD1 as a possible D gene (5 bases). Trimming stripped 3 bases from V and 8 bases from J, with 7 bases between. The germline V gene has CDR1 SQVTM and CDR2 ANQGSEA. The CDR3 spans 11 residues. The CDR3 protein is CSVEGGEKLFF. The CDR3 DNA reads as TGCAGCGTTGAGGGGGGAGAAAAACTGTTTTTT.

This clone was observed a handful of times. The CDR3 DNA is TGTGCCAGCAGTCTTTCGACAGGGGCTGTAAATCAGCCCCAGCATTTT. It yields the protein CASSLSTGAVNQPQHF. The chain recombines TRBV28 with TRBJ1-5; 8 bases line up with TRBD1. V shed 5 bases, J shed 4 bases, and the junction held 10 bases outside the gene matches. The CDR3 runs to 16 residues. Looked up from germline, CDR1 is MDHEN and CDR2 is SYDVKM. Supplemented by reference TRBV28 and TRBJ1-5, the full variable domain reads DVKVTQSSRYLVKRTGEKVFLECVQDMDHENMFWYRQDPGLGLRLIYFSYDVKMKEKGDIPEGYSVSREKKERFSLILESASTNQTSMYLCASSLSTGAVNQPQHFGDGTRLSIL.

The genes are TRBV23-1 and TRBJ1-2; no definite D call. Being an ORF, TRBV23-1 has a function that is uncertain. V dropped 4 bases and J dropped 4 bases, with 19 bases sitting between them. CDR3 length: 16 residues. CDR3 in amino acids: CASSRWPGGRGYGYTF. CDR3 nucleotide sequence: TGCGCCAGCAGTCGGTGGCCTGGTGGCCGCGGCTATGGCTACACCTTC.

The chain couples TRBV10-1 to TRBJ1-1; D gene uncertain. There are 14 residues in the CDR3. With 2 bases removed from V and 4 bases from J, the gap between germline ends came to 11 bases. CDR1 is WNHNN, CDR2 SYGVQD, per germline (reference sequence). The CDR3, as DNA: TGCGCCAGCAGTGAGGCCCGCGGAGGCACTGAAGCTTTCTTT. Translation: CASSEARGGTEAFF.

The CDR3 reads CARVSQASSSYNEQFF. As DNA, the CDR3 is TGCGCCAGGGTCTCGCAAGCGTCCAGCTCCTACAATGAGCAGTTCTTC. The V gene is TRBV23-1, the J gene TRBJ2-1, with D uncertain. TRBV23-1 is an ORF, with its function uncertain. The CDR3 spans 16 residues. The V and J ends lost 9 bases and 0 bases respectively, with 18 bases between them.

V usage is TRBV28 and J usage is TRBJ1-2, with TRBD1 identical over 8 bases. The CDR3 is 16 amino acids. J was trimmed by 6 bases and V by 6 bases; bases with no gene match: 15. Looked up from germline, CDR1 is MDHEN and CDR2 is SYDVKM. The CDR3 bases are TGTGCCAGCAGCCAGGACAGGGAGCAATTTCGGAATGGCTACACCTTC. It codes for CASSQDREQFRNGYTF.

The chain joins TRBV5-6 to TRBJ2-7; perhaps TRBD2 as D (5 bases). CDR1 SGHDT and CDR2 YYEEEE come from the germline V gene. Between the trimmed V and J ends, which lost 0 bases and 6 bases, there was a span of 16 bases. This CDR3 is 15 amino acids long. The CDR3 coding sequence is TGTGCCAGCAGCTTGGGTACAGCGGTAACCTGCGAGCAGTACTTC. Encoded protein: CASSLGTAVTCEQYF.

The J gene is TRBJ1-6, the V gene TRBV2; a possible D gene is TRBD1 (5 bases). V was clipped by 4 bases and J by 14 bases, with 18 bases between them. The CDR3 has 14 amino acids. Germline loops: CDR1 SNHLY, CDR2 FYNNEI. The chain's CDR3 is CASSGRVGIKSLHF. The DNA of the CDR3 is TGTGCCAGCAGTGGCAGGGTTGGGATAAAATCCCTCCACTTT.

Here the CDR3 reads CASSRQGAYGYTF. The CDR3, as DNA: TGCGCCAGCAGCCGACAGGGGGCGTATGGCTACACCTTC. The chain carries TRBV4-3 and TRBJ1-2; 10 positions match TRBD1. This CDR3 has 13 amino acids. In germline, CDR1 is LGHNA, CDR2 YSLEER. The junction had 1 base not matched to a gene; V was cut back by 4 bases and J by 5 bases.